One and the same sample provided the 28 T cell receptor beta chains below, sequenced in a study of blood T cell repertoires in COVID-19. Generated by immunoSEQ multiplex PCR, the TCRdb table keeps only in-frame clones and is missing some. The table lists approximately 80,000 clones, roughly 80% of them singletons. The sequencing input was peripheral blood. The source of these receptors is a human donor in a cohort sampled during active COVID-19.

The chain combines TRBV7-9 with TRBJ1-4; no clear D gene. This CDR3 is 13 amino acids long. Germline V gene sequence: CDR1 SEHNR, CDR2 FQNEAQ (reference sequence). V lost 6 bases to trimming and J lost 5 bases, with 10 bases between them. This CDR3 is CASSRGANEKLFF. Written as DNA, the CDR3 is TGTGCCAGCAGTCGAGGAGCGAATGAAAAACTGTTTTTT.

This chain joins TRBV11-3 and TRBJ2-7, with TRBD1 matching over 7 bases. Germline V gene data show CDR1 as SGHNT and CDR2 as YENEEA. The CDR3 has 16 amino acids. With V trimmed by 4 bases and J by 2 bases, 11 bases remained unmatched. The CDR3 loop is CASSSIRTGYAYEQYF. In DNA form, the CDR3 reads TGTGCCAGCAGCTCGATTCGGACAGGCTACGCCTACGAGCAGTACTTC.

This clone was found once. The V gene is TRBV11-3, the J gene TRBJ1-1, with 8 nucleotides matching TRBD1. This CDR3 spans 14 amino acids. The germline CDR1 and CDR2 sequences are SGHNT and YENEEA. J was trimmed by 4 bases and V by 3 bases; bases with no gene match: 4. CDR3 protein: CASSFLTGVTEAFF. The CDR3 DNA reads TGTGCCAGCAGCTTTTTGACAGGGGTCACTGAAGCTTTCTTT.

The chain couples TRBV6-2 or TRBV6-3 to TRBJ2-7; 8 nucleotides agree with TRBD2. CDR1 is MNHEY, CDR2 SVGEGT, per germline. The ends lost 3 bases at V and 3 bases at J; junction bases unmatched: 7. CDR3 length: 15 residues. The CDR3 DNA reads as TGTGCCAGCAGTTATCCCGGACTAGCAGGCTACGAGCAGTACTTC. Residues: CASSYPGLAGYEQYF.

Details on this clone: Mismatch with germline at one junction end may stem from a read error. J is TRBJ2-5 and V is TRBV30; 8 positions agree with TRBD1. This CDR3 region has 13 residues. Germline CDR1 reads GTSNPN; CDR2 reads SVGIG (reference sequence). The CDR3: CAWSVHLIGQGHF. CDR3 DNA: TGTGCCTGGAGTGTTCACCTGATAGGACAGGGTCACTTC.

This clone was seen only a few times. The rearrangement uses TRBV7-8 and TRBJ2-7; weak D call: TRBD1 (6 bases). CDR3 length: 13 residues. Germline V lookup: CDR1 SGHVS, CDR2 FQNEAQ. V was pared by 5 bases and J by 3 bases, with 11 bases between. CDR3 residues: CASSTGQVYEQYF. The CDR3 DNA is TGTGCCAGCAGCACGGGACAAGTCTACGAGCAGTACTTC.

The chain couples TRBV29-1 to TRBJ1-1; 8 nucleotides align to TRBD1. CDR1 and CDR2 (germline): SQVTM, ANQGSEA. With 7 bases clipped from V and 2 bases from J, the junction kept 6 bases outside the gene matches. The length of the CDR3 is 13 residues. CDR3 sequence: CSAEGQGNTEAFF. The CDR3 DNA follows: TGCAGCGCGGAAGGACAGGGCAACACTGAAGCTTTCTTT.

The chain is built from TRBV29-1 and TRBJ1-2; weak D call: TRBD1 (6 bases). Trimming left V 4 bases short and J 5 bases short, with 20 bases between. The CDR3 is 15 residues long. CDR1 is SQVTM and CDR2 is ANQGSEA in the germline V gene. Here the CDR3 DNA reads TGCAGCGTTGGGGACAACCCCCGCTCGACTTATGGCTACACCTTC. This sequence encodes CSVGDNPRSTYGYTF.

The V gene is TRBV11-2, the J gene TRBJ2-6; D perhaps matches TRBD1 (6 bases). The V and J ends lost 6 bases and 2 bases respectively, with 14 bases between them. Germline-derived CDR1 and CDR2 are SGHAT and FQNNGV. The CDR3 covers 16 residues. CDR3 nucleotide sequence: TGTGCCAGCAGACGTACCACAGGGACTGGGGCCAACGTCCTGACTTTC. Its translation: CASRRTTGTGANVLTF.

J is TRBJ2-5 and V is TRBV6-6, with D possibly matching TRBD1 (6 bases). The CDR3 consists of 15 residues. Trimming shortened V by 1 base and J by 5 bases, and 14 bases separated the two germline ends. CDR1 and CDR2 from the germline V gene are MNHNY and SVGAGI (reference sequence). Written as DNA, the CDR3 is TGTGCCAGCAGTTACTACCGCAGGGGTGGGGAGACCCAGTACTTC. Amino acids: CASSYYRRGGETQYF.

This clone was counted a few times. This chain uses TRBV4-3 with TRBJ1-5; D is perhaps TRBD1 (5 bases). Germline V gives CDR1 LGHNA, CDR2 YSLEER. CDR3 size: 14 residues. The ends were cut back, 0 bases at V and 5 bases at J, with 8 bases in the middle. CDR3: CASSQDKGYQPQHF. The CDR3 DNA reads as TGCGCCAGCAGCCAAGACAAGGGGTATCAGCCCCAGCATTTT.

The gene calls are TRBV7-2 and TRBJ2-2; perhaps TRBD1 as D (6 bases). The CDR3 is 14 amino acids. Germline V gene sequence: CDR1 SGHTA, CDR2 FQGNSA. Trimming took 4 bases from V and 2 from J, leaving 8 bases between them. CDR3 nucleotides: TGTGCCAGCAGCTCTGGGGGCAACACCGGGGAGCTGTTTTTT. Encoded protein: CASSSGGNTGELFF.

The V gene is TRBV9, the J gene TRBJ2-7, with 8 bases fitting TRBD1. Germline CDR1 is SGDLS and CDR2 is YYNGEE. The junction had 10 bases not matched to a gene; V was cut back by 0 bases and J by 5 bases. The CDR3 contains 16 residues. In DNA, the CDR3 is TGTGCCAGCAGCGTAGCAAGCGGGTCGGGACAGGACGAGCAGTACTTC. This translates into CASSVASGSGQDEQYF.

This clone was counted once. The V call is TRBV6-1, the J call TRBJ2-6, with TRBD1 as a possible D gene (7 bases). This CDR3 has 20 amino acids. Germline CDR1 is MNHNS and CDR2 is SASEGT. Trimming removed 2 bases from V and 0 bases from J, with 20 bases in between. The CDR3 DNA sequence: TGTGCCAGCAGTGAAAAAAGTTCGGCAGGGGGGCTCTCTGGGGCCAACGTCCTGACTTTC. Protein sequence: CASSEKSSAGGLSGANVLTF.

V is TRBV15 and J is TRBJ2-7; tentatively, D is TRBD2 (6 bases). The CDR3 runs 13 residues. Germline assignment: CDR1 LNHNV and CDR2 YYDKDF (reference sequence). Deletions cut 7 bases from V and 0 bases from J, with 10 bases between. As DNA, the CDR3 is TGTGCCACCAAGGGACTGAGCTCCTACGAGCAGTACTTC. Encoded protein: CATKGLSSYEQYF.

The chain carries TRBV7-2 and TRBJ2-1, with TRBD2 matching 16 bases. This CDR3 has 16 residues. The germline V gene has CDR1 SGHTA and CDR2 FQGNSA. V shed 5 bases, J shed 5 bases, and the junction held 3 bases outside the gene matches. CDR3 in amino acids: CASSGTSGGGNNEQFF. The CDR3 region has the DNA TGTGCCAGCAGCGGGACTAGCGGGGGGGGAAACAATGAGCAGTTCTTC.

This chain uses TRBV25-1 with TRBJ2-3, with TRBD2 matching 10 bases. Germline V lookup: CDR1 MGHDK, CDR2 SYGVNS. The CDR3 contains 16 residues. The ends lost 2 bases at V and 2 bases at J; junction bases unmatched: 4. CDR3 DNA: TGTGCCAGCAGTGAAGGCCTAGCGGGGGACACAGATACGCAGTATTTT. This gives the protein CASSEGLAGDTDTQYF.

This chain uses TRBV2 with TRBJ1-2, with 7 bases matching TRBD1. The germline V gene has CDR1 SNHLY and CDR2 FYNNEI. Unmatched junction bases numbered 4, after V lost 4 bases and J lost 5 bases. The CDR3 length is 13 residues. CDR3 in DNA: TGTGCCAGCAGTGCGCAACAGGGGTATGGCTACACCTTC. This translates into CASSAQQGYGYTF. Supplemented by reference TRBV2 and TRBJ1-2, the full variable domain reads EPEVTQTPSHQVTQMGQEVILRCVPISNHLYFYWYRQILGQKVEFLVSFYNNEISEKSEIFDDQFSVERPDGSNFTLKIRSTKLEDSAMYFCASSAQQGYGYTFGSGTRLTVV.

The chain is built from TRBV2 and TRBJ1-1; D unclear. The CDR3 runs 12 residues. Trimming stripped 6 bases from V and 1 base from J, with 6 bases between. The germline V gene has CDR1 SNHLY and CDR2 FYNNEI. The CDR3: CASSSRNTEAFF. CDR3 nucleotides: TGTGCCAGCAGCTCCAGGAACACTGAAGCTTTCTTT.

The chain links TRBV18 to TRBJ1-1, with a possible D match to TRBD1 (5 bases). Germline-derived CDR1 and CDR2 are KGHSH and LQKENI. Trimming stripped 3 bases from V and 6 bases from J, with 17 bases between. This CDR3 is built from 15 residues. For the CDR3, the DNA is TGTGCCAGCTCACCTTACAGTGGGGCCATCGCTGAAGCTTTCTTT. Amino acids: CASSPYSGAIAEAFF.

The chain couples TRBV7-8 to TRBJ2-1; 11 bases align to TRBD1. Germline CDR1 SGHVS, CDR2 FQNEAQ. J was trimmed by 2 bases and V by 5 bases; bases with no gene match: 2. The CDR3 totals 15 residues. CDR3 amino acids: CASSRGQGAYNEQFF. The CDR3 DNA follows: TGTGCCAGCAGCCGGGGACAGGGGGCCTACAATGAGCAGTTCTTC.

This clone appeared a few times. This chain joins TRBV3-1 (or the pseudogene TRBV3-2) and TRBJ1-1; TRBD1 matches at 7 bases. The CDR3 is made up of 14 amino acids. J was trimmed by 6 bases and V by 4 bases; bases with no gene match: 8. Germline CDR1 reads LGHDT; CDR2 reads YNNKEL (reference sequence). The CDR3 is CASSPRTGRSEAFF. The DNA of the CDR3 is TGTGCCAGCAGCCCACGGACAGGAAGGTCTGAAGCTTTCTTT.

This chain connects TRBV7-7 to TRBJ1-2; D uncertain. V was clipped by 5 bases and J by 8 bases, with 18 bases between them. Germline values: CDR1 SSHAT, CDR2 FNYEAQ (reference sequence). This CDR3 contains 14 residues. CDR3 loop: CASSPVPADPGYTF. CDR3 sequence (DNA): TGTGCCAGCAGCCCCGTCCCCGCAGATCCGGGCTACACCTTC. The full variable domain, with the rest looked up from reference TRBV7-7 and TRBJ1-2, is GAGVSQSPRYKVTKRGQDVTLRCDPISSHATLYWYQQALGQGPEFLTYFNYEAQPDKSGLPSDRFSAERPEGSISTLTIQRTEQRDSAMYRCASSPVPADPGYTFGSGTRLTVV.

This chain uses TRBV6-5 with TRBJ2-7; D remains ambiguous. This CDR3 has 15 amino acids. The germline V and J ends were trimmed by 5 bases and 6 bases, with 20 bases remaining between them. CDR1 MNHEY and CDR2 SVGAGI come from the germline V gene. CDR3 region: CASSLTYLARREQYF. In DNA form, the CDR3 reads TGTGCCAGCAGTCTTACATATTTAGCTCGGCGCGAGCAGTACTTC.

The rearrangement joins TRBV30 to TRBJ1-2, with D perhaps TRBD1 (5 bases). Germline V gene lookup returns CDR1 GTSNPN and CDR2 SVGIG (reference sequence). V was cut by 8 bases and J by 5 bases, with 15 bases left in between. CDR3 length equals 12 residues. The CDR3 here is CAGGDGKYGYTF. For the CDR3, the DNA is TGTGCCGGAGGGGACGGCAAATATGGCTACACCTTC.

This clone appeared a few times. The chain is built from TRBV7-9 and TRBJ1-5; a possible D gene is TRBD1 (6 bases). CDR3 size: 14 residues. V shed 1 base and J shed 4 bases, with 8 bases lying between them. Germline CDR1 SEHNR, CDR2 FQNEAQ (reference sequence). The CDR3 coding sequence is TGTGCCAGCAGCTTAGGGACAGCTAATCAGCCCCAGCATTTT. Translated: CASSLGTANQPQHF. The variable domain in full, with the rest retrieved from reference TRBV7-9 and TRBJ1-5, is DTGVSQNPRHKITKRGQNVTFRCDPISEHNRLYWYRQTLGQGPEFLTYFQNEAQLEKSRLLSDRFSAERPKGSFSTLEIQRTEQGDSAMYLCASSLGTANQPQHFGDGTRLSIL.

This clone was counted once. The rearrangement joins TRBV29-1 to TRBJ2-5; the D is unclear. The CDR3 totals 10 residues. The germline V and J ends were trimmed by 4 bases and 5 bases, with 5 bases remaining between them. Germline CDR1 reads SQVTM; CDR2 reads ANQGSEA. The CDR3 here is CSVAQETQYF. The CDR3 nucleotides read TGCAGCGTTGCTCAGGAGACCCAGTACTTC. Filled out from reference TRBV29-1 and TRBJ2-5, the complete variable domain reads SAVISQKPSRDICQRGTSLTIQCQVDSQVTMMFWYRQQPGQSLTLIATANQGSEATYESGFVIDKFPISRPNLTFSTLTVSNMSPEDSSIYLCSVAQETQYFGPGTRLLVL.

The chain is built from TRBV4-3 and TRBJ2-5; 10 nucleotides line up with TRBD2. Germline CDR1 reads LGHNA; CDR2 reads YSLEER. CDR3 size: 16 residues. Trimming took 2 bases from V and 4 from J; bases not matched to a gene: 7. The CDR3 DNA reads TGCGCCAGCAGCCAAACAGCGGGGGGGTTCCCAGAGACCCAGTACTTC. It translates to CASSQTAGGFPETQYF.